This T cell receptor (beta chain) comes out of a study of human T cells and chemical hapten exposure. Notes on the study in general: Patch test scores rose with PT1 expanded TCR counts, a positive correlation. TCRs above 1 in 1000 frequency stayed constant with DPC sensitization.

As regards this clonotype: Its antigen is not identified.

As for time point: pre-sensitization, week 0. Treatment: therapeutic diphenylcyclopropenone sensitization with weekly scalp DPC. Germline V gene sequence: CDR1 DFQATT, CDR2 SNEGSKA (reference sequence). J was trimmed by 4 bases and V by 2 bases; bases with no gene match: 8. CDR3 length: 16 amino acids. In TCRdb, the RACE reads were re-called with MiXCR into one record per CDR3 protein. The sample lists about 180,000 distinct CDR3 sequences, approximately 29% seen once, with roughly 3% in the top ten. The source is a woman in her twenties or thirties with alopecia areata. Some clones in this sample may be carry-over from other donors' samples. The input for sequencing was whole blood, taken in connection with sensitization to the hapten diphenylcyclopropenone (DPC). The chain uses TRBV20-1 and TRBJ1-2, with 12 bases that match TRBD1. The CDR3: CSARTGQGALGYGYTF. As DNA, the CDR3 is TGCAGTGCTAGAACGGGACAGGGGGCCCTAGGCTATGGCTACACCTTC.